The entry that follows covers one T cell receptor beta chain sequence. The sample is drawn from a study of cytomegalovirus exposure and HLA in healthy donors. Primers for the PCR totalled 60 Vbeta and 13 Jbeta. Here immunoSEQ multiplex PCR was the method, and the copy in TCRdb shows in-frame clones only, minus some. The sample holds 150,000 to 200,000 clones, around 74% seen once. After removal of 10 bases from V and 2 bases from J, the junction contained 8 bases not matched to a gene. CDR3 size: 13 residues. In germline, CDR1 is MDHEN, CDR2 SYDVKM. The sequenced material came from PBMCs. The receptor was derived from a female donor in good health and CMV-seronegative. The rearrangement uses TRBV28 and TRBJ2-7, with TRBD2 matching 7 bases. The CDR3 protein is CAITSAGAYEQYF. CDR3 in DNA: TGTGCCATCACCTCTGCGGGGGCCTACGAGCAGTACTTC. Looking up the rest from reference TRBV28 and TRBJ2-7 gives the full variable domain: DVKVTQSSRYLVKRTGEKVFLECVQDMDHENMFWYRQDPGLGLRLIYFSYDVKMKEKGDIPEGYSVSREKKERFSLILESASTNQTSMYLCAITSAGAYEQYFGPGTRLTVT.